These 18 T cell receptor beta chains were sequenced from one sample in a study of shared clonotypes between healthy human individuals. The table came from immunoSEQ multiplex PCR; TCRdb's copy has only in-frame clones and leaves some out. Here the sample spans some 2 million clones, over 85% being singletons. CD45RO-negative, CCR7-positively selected cells formed the naive CD8 fraction, excluding terminally differentiated effector memory CD45RA+ cells. Sequenced: naive CD8+ T cells sorted from blood. The receptors stem from a man between 18 and 29 years old in good health.

CDR3 amino acids: CASSPQDRANEQFF. The CDR3 DNA is TGTGCCAGCAGTCCCCAGGACAGGGCCAATGAGCAGTTCTTC. V gene TRBV25-1 combines with J gene TRBJ2-1; 8 nucleotides line up with TRBD1. J was trimmed by 6 bases and V by 5 bases; bases with no gene match: 6. CDR1 MGHDK and CDR2 SYGVNS come from the germline V gene. The CDR3 runs 14 residues.

V usage is TRBV4-3 and J usage is TRBJ2-3, with D possibly being TRBD1 or TRBD2 (5 bases each). CDR1 and CDR2 (germline): LGHNA, YSLEER. V was cut by 4 bases and J by 6 bases, with 14 bases left in between. The CDR3 has 14 amino acids. The CDR3 sequence: CASSPDLGTDTQYF. CDR3 sequence (DNA): TGCGCCAGCAGCCCGGACCTAGGGACGGATACGCAGTATTTT.

CDR3 protein: CASSIPWNTIYF. In nucleotides, the CDR3 is TGTGCCAGTAGTATACCATGGAACACCATATATTTT. J is TRBJ1-3 and V is TRBV19; unclear D gene. The CDR3 has 12 amino acids. Deletions cut 2 bases from V and 7 bases from J, with 6 bases between. Germline-derived CDR1 and CDR2 are LNHDA and SQIVND (reference sequence). The full variable domain, rest sourced from reference TRBV19 and TRBJ1-3, is DGGITQSPKYLFRKEGQNVTLSCEQNLNHDAMYWYRQDPGQGLRLIYYSQIVNDFQKGDIAEGYSVSREKKESFPLTVTSAQKNPTAFYLCASSIPWNTIYFGEGSWLTVV.

This chain uses TRBV13 with TRBJ2-3; D uncertain. The CDR3 loop spans 12 amino acids. The V end was cut by 1 base, the J end by 4 bases, with 3 bases between. Per germline, CDR1 PRHDT and CDR2 FYEKMQ (reference sequence). The CDR3 is CASSLEADTQYF. CDR3 bases: TGTGCCAGCAGCTTAGAAGCAGATACGCAGTATTTT. Together with reference TRBV13 and TRBJ2-3, the CDR3 gives the full variable domain: AAGVIQSPRHLIKEKRETATLKCYPIPRHDTVYWYQQGPGQDPQFLISFYEKMQSDKGSIPDRFSAQQFSDYHSELNMSSLELGDSALYFCASSLEADTQYFGPGTRLTVL.

The rearrangement joins TRBV7-9 to TRBJ1-1; the match to TRBD1 covers 8 bases. This CDR3 contains 19 residues. V shed 1 base, J shed 3 bases, and the junction held 16 bases outside the gene matches. Per the germline V gene, CDR1 is SEHNR and CDR2 is FQNEAQ (reference sequence). The CDR3 is CASSLVVRTGMVVDTEAFF. CDR3 nucleotides: TGTGCCAGCAGCTTAGTCGTGAGGACAGGGATGGTTGTAGACACTGAAGCTTTCTTT.

The chain employs TRBV28 and TRBJ2-6; 8 positions match TRBD1. The CDR3 has 15 amino acids. J was trimmed by 2 bases and V by 5 bases; bases with no gene match: 2. Per the germline V gene, CDR1 is MDHEN and CDR2 is SYDVKM. CDR3 DNA: TGTGCCAGCAGTGACAGGGGAACTGGGGCCAACGTCCTGACTTTC. Translating it yields CASSDRGTGANVLTF.

This clone appeared a single time. The chain employs TRBV6-5 and TRBJ1-5; the D is unclear. V lost 6 bases, J lost 0 bases, and 12 bases lay in between. CDR3 length: 15 amino acids. CDR1 is MNHEY and CDR2 is SVGAGI in the germline V gene. CDR3 DNA: TGTGCCAGCAGAGACCTCAGGTTTAGCAATCAGCCCCAGCATTTT. This encodes CASRDLRFSNQPQHF.

The CDR3, as DNA: TGCGCCCACATGAAGACAGTCCCACACCTATACAATGAGCAGTTCTTC. This sequence encodes CAHMKTVPHLYNEQFF. The chain links TRBV5-1 to TRBJ2-1, with D possibly TRBD1 on 5 matching bases. Germline-derived CDR1 and CDR2 are SGHRS and YFSETQ. Trimming stripped 10 bases from V and 4 bases from J, with 24 bases between. This CDR3 is 16 amino acids long.

The chain carries TRBV6-1 and TRBJ2-5; D perhaps matches TRBD1 (5 bases). The J call is in doubt because the DNA end fits TRBJ2-7 better. The CDR3 runs to 14 residues. Germline values: CDR1 MNHNS, CDR2 SASEGT. The CDR3 loop is CASTRASFSYEQYF. As DNA, the CDR3 is TGTGCCAGCACCAGGGCCAGCTTTTCCTACGAGCAGTACTTC.

The sample holds one count of this clone. Within the sample, other DNA sequences also encode this same CDR3. V is TRBV7-9 and J is TRBJ2-5; 7 nucleotides match TRBD1. The germline V gene has CDR1 SEHNR and CDR2 FQNEAQ (reference sequence). The CDR3 has 14 residues. The ends lost 4 bases at V and 0 bases at J; junction bases unmatched: 2. CDR3 loop: CASSSDRDQETQYF. The CDR3 DNA reads as TGTGCCAGCAGCTCCGACAGGGACCAAGAGACCCAGTACTTC.

A few counts support this clone. V usage is TRBV27 and J usage is TRBJ1-5; 8 nucleotides align to TRBD1. The ends lost 4 bases at V and 0 bases at J; junction bases unmatched: 5. Per the germline V gene, CDR1 is MNHEY and CDR2 is SMNVEV (reference sequence). The CDR3 contains 16 residues. Here the CDR3 DNA reads TGTGCCAGCAGTTACGGACAGGGATATAGCAATCAGCCCCAGCATTTT. Its translation: CASSYGQGYSNQPQHF.

A note on this clone: One end of the junction is discordant with germline, which a read error may explain. This chain uses TRBV7-7 with TRBJ2-2; 11 bases are shared with TRBD2. Germline V gene sequence: CDR1 SSHAT, CDR2 FNYEAQ (reference sequence). This CDR3 has 19 residues. The CDR3 DNA reads as TGTGCTAGCAGGAAAGCCGGGACTAGCGGCAATACTAACACCGGGGAGCTGTTTTTT. Encoded protein: CASRKAGTSGNTNTGELFF.

The chain joins TRBV6-5 to TRBJ1-1; D is undetermined. Germline V gives CDR1 MNHEY, CDR2 SVGAGI. V dropped 1 base and J dropped 1 base, with 13 bases sitting between them. CDR3 length: 16 amino acids. In DNA form, the CDR3 reads TGTGCCAGCAGTTACTATAATCTGGAGAGGAACACTGAAGCTTTCTTT. Translated: CASSYYNLERNTEAFF.

The rearrangement links TRBV6-5 to TRBJ1-2, with 10 bases aligning to TRBD1. Looked up from germline, CDR1 is MNHEY and CDR2 is SVGAGI. The ends lost 5 bases at V and 4 bases at J; junction bases unmatched: 7. CDR3 length: 15 residues. The CDR3 region is CASSGWDRGLYGYTF. The DNA of the CDR3 is TGTGCCAGCAGTGGTTGGGACAGGGGTCTCTATGGCTACACCTTC.

This chain links TRBV11-3 with TRBJ2-7; D is undetermined. The CDR3 loop spans 14 amino acids. Germline lookup yields CDR1 SGHNT and CDR2 YENEEA. V was trimmed by 5 bases and J by 0 bases, leaving 11 bases between them. CDR3 loop: CASSPDGFSYEQYF. CDR3 bases: TGTGCCAGCAGCCCGGACGGGTTCTCCTACGAGCAGTACTTC.

Remarks on this clone: The identical CDR3 is also encoded by other nucleotide sequences in the sample. This chain joins TRBV27 and TRBJ1-2, with unresolved D. The V gene lost 2 bases and the J gene lost 2 bases, with 6 bases spanning the gap. The V gene's germline CDR1 is MNHEY and CDR2 SMNVEV (reference sequence). The CDR3 is 13 amino acids. The CDR3 sequence: CASSLTENYGYTF. The CDR3 coding sequence is TGTGCCAGCAGTTTAACAGAGAACTATGGCTACACCTTC.

The genes are TRBV5-1 and TRBJ2-7, with D possibly being TRBD1 or TRBD2 (5 bases each). The ends were cut back, 0 bases at V and 5 bases at J, with 15 bases in the middle. This CDR3 contains 15 residues. The germline gives CDR1 SGHRS, CDR2 YFSETQ. CDR3 sequence (DNA): TGCGCCAGCAGCTTGGAGGGGTCTAGCTTCGACGAGCAGTACTTC. It specifies CASSLEGSSFDEQYF.

The chain couples TRBV7-2 to TRBJ2-1, with 11 positions matching TRBD2. The V gene's germline CDR1 is SGHTA and CDR2 FQGNSA. Trimming cost V 8 bases and J 4 bases; bases outside gene matches: 10. This CDR3 has 16 amino acids. The CDR3 region is CASSSLAGAWYNEQFF. CDR3 nucleotide sequence: TGTGCCAGCTCGTCACTAGCGGGAGCTTGGTACAATGAGCAGTTCTTC.